The 13 T cell receptor beta chains reported below all come from one sample, sequenced in a study of control samples from healthy donors and cancer patients (dated by TCRdb to 2020 to 2021). The library came from the immunoSEQ multiplex PCR assay. Entries here come from immuneACCESS through TCRdb and include only in-frame sequences with V and J called. Some clones fail to appear in such tables; in the studies checked, an unresolved V gene covers under half of the shortfall, and the cause of the remainder is unknown. Present in this sample are 95,000 to 130,000 clones, 80% to 90% of which were seen just once. The ten top clones hold around 1.1% of the sample. The sequencing input was PBMCs. These receptors were taken from a woman aged 50 to 60 with colorectal cancer.

The chain's CDR3 is CASSIGFRAPNQPQHF. The CDR3 DNA reads as TGTGCCAGTAGTATAGGGTTCAGGGCTCCCAATCAGCCCCAGCATTTT. The chain carries TRBV19 and TRBJ1-5, with a weak D call TRBD1 (5 bases). This CDR3 is 16 amino acids long. V was clipped by 1 base and J by 3 bases, with 13 bases between them. The germline V gene encodes CDR1 LNHDA and CDR2 SQIVND (reference sequence).

The CDR3, as DNA: TGTGCCAGCAGCTACTCGGACAGTTTTGACGGCTACACCTTC. Translation: CASSYSDSFDGYTF. The V and J genes are TRBV27 and TRBJ1-2, with a tentative D call TRBD1 (6 bases). The V gene lost 6 bases and the J gene lost 8 bases, with 19 bases spanning the gap. The CDR3 has 14 amino acids. From germline, CDR1 is MNHEY and CDR2 SMNVEV (reference sequence).

The CDR3 reads CASTRQGGEKLFF. Here the CDR3 DNA reads TGTGCCAGCACAAGGCAGGGGGGGGAAAAACTGTTTTTT. V and J are TRBV6-5 and TRBJ1-4, with 7 bases fitting TRBD1. The CDR3 sequence is 13 residues long. The V gene's germline CDR1 is MNHEY and CDR2 SVGAGI. V trimming: 7 bases; J trimming: 8 bases; junction bases outside the gene matches: 7.

CDR3 residues: CASSTNFEQYF. The CDR3, as DNA: TGTGCCAGTAGTACCAACTTCGAGCAGTACTTC. The chain is built from TRBV19 and TRBJ2-7; no definite D call. Looked up from germline, CDR1 is LNHDA and CDR2 is SQIVND (reference sequence). The CDR3 length is 11 residues. With 4 bases removed from V and 6 bases from J, the gap between germline ends came to 7 bases.

The chain couples TRBV16 to TRBJ2-2; D is ambiguous. This CDR3 region has 13 residues. Deletions cut 2 bases from V and 7 bases from J, with 8 bases between. Germline V lookup: CDR1 KGHSY, CDR2 FQNENV. The CDR3 DNA reads TGTGCCAGCAGCCAACCGGTGGTCGGGGAGCTGTTTTTT. It specifies CASSQPVVGELFF.

The chain recombines TRBV6-5 with TRBJ1-2, with 7 positions matching TRBD1. Germline CDR1 reads MNHEY; CDR2 reads SVGAGI. With 8 bases clipped from V and 2 bases from J, the junction kept 8 bases outside the gene matches. CDR3 length: 14 residues. CDR3 in amino acids: CASGDRQGNYGYTF. The CDR3 DNA is TGTGCCAGCGGAGACCGACAGGGAAACTATGGCTACACCTTC.

V and J are TRBV19 and TRBJ2-7; D gene uncertain. The CDR3 is 14 amino acids. Between the trimmed V and J ends, which lost 5 bases and 3 bases, there was a span of 14 bases. Germline CDR1 and CDR2: LNHDA and SQIVND (reference sequence). CDR3 sequence: CASSETWESYEQYF. DNA for the CDR3: TGTGCCAGTAGTGAGACCTGGGAAAGCTACGAGCAGTACTTC. Full variable domain (missing parts from reference TRBV19 and TRBJ2-7): DGGITQSPKYLFRKEGQNVTLSCEQNLNHDAMYWYRQDPGQGLRLIYYSQIVNDFQKGDIAEGYSVSREKKESFPLTVTSAQKNPTAFYLCASSETWESYEQYFGPGTRLTVT.

The genes are TRBV19 and TRBJ1-2; perhaps TRBD1 as D (5 bases). V lost 7 bases to trimming and J lost 2 bases, with 11 bases between them. The CDR3 totals 13 residues. Germline V lookup: CDR1 LNHDA, CDR2 SQIVND (reference sequence). CDR3 region: CASTPDKNYGYTF. DNA of the CDR3: TGTGCCAGTACCCCGGACAAGAACTATGGCTACACCTTC. Filled out from reference TRBV19 and TRBJ1-2, the complete variable domain reads DGGITQSPKYLFRKEGQNVTLSCEQNLNHDAMYWYRQDPGQGLRLIYYSQIVNDFQKGDIAEGYSVSREKKESFPLTVTSAQKNPTAFYLCASTPDKNYGYTFGSGTRLTVV.

This chain connects TRBV7-9 to TRBJ2-5, with 8 positions matching TRBD2. Per germline, CDR1 SEHNR and CDR2 FQNEAQ (reference sequence). With V trimmed by 7 bases and J by 5 bases, 9 bases remained unmatched. The CDR3 is 14 residues long. The CDR3 DNA is TGTGCCAGCACTTGGGCGGGAGGTCTGGAGACCCAGTACTTC. This encodes CASTWAGGLETQYF.

This clone was observed a single time. The chain joins TRBV6-2 or TRBV6-3 to TRBJ1-5; a weak D match, TRBD1 (5 bases). V dropped 2 bases and J dropped 3 bases, with 14 bases sitting between them. Germline lookup yields CDR1 MNHEY and CDR2 SVGEGT. CDR3 length: 16 amino acids. The CDR3 protein is CASSYAGFVDNQPQHF. The CDR3 bases are TGTGCCAGCAGTTACGCAGGGTTTGTGGACAATCAGCCCCAGCATTTT.

V gene TRBV6-1 combines with J gene TRBJ2-1; TRBD2 is a possible D gene (7 bases). Germline loops: CDR1 MNHNS, CDR2 SASEGT. The CDR3 loop spans 18 amino acids. V dropped 4 bases and J dropped 4 bases, with 23 bases sitting between them. DNA for the CDR3: TGTGCCAGCAGTGCCGGAAAGGGGGGGGATCTATCGTACAATGAGCAGTTCTTC. Translated, it gives CASSAGKGGDLSYNEQFF.

The rearrangement joins TRBV30 to TRBJ2-2, with TRBD2 as a possible D gene (5 bases). The V and J ends lost 5 bases and 1 base respectively, with 14 bases between them. CDR3 length: 15 residues. Germline V CDR1 and CDR2: GTSNPN, SVGIG (reference sequence). The CDR3 here is CAWGGRAGNTGELFF. CDR3 coding DNA: TGTGCCTGGGGTGGCCGGGCGGGGAACACCGGGGAGCTGTTTTTT.

The gene calls are TRBV3-1 (or the pseudogene TRBV3-2) and TRBJ2-7; D may be TRBD1 or TRBD2 (5 bases each). The CDR3 consists of 16 residues. V gave up 3 bases and J gave up 6 bases, with 21 bases separating them. Germline loops: CDR1 LGHDT, CDR2 YNNKEL (reference sequence). In DNA, the CDR3 is TGTGCCAGCAGCCAGGGCACCGGGACGCTGGCCGGCGAGCAGTACTTC. Its protein product is CASSQGTGTLAGEQYF.